This TCR beta chain was identified in a study of CD8+ T cells in alopecia areata. As to treatment: oral pan-JAK inhibitor, 5-10 mg twice daily. Following extraction, RNA underwent reverse transcription to cDNA, which served as the sequencing template. Assay: immunoSEQ multiplex PCR; the TCRdb copy retains only in-frame clones and omits some. The repertoire has about 200,000 clones, roughly two fifths of them found once; the top ten carry around 0.48%. This clone was seen more than once but under ten times. This CDR3 is built from 13 residues. V dropped 10 bases and J dropped 7; count of bases not matched to a gene: 8. The germline gives CDR1 LNHDA, CDR2 SQIVND (reference sequence).

The specimen comprised CD4+ T cells sorted from blood, sampled at approximately week 30, from a patient treated with tofacitinib. The source is a human donor with alopecia areata. The chain has TRBV19 and TRBJ2-1; 9 bases line up with TRBD2. The CDR3 DNA reads as TGTGCCATCTCGGGACTAGCAGGGAATGAGCAGTTCTTC. Its protein product is CAISGLAGNEQFF.